This TCR beta chain was identified in a study of early T cells in non-severe SARS-CoV-2 infection. Whole-study context: Sequencing of bulk RNA from unsorted whole blood was done, without chain pairing. Study results and caveats: VDJdb-based annotation leaned toward anti-spike CD8 responses and missed private and CD4 specificities.

Individual cDNA molecules received unique molecular identifiers during library preparation. TCRdb re-called the 5' RACE reads with MiXCR, one entry per CDR3 protein. The data contain about 110,000 distinct CDR3 sequences, 12% of them singletons. In germline, CDR1 is MGHRA, CDR2 YSYEKL. This CDR3 has 13 residues. V lost 1 base and J lost 2, with 5 bases in between. This clonotype was observed many times. Its antigen is still unknown. Sequencing input: whole blood. The rearrangement uses TRBV4-1 and TRBJ1-2, with D unclear. This receptor was identified in an adult who was a healthcare worker with PCR-confirmed SARS-CoV-2 infection or an uninfected control (not recorded which). CDR3: CASSQVTNYGYTF. CDR3 DNA: TGCGCCAGCAGCCAAGTTACAAACTATGGCTACACCTTC.